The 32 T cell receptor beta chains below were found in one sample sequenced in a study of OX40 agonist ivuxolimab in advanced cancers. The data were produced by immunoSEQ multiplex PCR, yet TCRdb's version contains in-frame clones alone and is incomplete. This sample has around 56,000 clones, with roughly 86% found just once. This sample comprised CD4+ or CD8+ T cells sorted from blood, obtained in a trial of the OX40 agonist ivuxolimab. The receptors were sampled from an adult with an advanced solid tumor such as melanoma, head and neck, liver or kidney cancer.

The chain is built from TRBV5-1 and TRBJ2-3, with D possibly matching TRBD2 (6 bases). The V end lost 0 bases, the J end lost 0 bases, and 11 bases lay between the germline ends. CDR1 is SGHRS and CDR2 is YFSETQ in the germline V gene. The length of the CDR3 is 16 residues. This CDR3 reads CASSLVGLYSTDTQYF. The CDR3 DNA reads TGCGCCAGCAGCTTGGTGGGACTGTATAGCACAGATACGCAGTATTTT. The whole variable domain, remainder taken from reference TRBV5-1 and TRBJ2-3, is KAGVTQTPRYLIKTRGQQVTLSCSPISGHRSVSWYQQTPGQGLQFLFEYFSETQRNKGNFPGRFSGRQFSNSRSEMNVSTLELGDSALYLCASSLVGLYSTDTQYFGPGTRLTVL.

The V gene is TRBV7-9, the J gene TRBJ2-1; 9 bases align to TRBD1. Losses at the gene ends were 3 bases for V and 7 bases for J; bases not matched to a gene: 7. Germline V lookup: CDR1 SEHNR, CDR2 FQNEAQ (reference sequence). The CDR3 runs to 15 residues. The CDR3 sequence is CASSFRGQGDNEQFF. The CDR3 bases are TGTGCCAGCAGCTTTCGGGGACAGGGTGATAATGAGCAGTTCTTC.

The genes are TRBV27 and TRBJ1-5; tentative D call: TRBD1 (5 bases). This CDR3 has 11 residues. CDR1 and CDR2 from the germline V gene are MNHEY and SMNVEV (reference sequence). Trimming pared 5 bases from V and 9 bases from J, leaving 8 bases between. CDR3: CASSGGGPQHF. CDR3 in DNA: TGTGCCAGCAGTGGCGGGGGGCCCCAGCATTTT.

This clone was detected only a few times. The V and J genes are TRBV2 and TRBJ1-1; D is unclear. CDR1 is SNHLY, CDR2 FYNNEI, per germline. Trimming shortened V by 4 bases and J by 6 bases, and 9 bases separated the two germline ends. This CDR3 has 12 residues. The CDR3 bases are TGTGCCAGCAGTGTTGGAGAGGCTGAAGCTTTCTTT. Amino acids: CASSVGEAEAFF.

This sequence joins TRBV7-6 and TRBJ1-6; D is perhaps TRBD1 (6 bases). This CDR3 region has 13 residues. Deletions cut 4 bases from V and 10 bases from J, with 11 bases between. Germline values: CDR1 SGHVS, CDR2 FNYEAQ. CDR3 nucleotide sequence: TGTGCCAGCAGCTCATCAGGGGTCTCACCCCTCCACTTT. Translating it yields CASSSSGVSPLHF.

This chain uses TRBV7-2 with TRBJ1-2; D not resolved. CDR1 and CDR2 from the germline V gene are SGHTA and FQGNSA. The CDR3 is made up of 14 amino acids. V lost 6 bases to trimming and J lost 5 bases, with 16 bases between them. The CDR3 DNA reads TGTGCCAGCAGTCCCGGCGTGAGTTGGTATGGCTACACCTTC. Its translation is CASSPGVSWYGYTF.

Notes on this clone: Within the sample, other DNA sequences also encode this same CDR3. The CDR3 here is CASMGVMNTEAFF. As DNA, the CDR3 is TGTGCCAGTATGGGGGTTATGAACACTGAAGCTTTCTTT. The rearrangement links TRBV27 to TRBJ1-1; possibly TRBD1 for D (5 bases). The length of the CDR3 is 13 residues. The germline CDR1 and CDR2 sequences are MNHEY and SMNVEV (reference sequence). Trimming pared 9 bases from V and 0 bases from J, leaving 11 bases between.

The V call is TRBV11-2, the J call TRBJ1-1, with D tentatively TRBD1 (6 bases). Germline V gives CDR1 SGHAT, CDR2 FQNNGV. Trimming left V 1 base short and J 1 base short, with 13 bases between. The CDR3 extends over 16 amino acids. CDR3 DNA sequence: TGTGCCAGCAGCTTAGGTTTGGGGGGCGCGAACACTGAAGCTTTCTTT. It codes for CASSLGLGGANTEAFF.

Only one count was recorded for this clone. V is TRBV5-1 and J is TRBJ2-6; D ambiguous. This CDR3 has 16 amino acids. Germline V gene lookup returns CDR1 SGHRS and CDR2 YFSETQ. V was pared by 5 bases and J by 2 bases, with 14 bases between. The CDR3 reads CASRPDLPAGANVLTF. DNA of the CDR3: TGCGCCAGCAGACCAGATCTTCCGGCTGGGGCCAACGTCCTGACTTTC.

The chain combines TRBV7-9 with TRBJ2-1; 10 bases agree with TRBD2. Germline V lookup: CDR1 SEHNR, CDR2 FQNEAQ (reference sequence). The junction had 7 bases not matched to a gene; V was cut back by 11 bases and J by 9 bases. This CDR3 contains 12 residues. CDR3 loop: CASQLAGLEQFF. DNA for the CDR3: TGTGCCTCCCAACTAGCGGGGCTTGAGCAGTTCTTC.

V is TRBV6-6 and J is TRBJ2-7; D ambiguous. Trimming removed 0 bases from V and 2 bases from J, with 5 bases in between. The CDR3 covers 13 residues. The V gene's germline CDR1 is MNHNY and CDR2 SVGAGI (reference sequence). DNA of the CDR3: TGTGCCAGCAGTTACTCGAGCACCTACGAGCAGTACGTC. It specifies CASSYSSTYEQYV.

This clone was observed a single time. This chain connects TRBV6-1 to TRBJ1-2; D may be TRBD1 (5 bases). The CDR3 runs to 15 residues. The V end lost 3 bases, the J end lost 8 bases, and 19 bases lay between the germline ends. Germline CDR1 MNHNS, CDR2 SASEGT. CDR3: CASSDPSGAIEGYTF. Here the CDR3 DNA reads TGTGCCAGCAGTGACCCCTCCGGGGCAATTGAGGGCTACACCTTC.

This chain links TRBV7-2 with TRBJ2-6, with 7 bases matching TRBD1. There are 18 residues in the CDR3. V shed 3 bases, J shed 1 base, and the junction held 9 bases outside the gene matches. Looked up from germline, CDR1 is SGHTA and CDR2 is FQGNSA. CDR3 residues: CASSLGHRGYSGANVLTF. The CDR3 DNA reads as TGTGCCAGCAGCTTGGGACACAGGGGTTATTCTGGGGCCAACGTCCTGACTTTC.

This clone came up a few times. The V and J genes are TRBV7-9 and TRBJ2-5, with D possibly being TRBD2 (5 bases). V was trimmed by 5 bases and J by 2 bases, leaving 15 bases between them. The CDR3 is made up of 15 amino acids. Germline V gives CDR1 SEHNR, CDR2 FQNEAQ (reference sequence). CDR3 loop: CASSLRTEVQETQYF. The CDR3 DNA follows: TGTGCCAGCAGCCTGCGGACTGAGGTACAAGAGACCCAGTACTTC.

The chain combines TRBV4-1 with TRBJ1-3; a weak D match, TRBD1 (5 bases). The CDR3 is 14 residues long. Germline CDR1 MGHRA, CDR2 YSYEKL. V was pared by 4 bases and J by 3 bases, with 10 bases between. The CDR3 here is CASSLTVGGNTIYF. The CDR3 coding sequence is TGCGCCAGCAGCCTGACAGTAGGTGGAAACACCATATATTTT.

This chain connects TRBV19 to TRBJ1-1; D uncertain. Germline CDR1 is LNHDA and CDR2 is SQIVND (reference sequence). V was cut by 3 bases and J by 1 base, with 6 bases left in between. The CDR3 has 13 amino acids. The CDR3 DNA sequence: TGTGCCAGTAGTATCAGACAGAACACTGAAGCTTTCTTT. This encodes CASSIRQNTEAFF.

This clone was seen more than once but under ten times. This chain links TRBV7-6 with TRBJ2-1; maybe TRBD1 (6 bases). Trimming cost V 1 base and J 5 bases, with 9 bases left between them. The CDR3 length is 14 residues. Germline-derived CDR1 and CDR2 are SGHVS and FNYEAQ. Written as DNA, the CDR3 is TGTGCCAGCAGCTTAGGAGGACAGCACAATGAGCAGTTCTTC. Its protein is CASSLGGQHNEQFF.

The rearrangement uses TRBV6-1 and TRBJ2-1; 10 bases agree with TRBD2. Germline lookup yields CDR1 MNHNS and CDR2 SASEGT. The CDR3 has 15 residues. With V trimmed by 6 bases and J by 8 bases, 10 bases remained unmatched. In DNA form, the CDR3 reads TGTGCCAGCAGAAACCTAGCGGGAGCTGCGTATGAGCAGTTCTTC. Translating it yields CASRNLAGAAYEQFF.

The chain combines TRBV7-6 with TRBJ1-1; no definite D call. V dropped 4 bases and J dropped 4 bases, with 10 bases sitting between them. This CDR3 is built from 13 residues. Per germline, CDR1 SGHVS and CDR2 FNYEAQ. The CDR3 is CASSSAGVTEAFF. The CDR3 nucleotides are TGTGCCAGCAGCTCAGCGGGCGTCACTGAAGCTTTCTTT.

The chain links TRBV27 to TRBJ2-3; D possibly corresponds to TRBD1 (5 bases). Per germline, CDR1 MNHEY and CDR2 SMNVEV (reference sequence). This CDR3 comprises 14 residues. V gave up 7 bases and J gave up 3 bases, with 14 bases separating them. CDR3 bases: TGTGCCAGCATATCAGGGTTGGGGACAGATACGCAGTATTTT. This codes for CASISGLGTDTQYF.

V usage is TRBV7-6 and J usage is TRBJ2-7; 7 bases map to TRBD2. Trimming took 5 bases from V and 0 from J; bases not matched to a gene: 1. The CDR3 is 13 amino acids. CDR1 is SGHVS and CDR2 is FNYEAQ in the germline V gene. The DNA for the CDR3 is TGTGCCAGCAGCCCGGGGGGCTCCTACGAGCAGTACTTC. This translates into CASSPGGSYEQYF.

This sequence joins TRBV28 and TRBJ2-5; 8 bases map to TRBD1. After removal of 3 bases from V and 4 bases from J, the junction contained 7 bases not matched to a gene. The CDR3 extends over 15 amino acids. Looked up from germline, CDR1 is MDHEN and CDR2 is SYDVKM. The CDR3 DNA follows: TGTGCCAGCAGTTTTCAGGGGGCTGATGGAGAGACCCAGTACTTC. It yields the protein CASSFQGADGETQYF.

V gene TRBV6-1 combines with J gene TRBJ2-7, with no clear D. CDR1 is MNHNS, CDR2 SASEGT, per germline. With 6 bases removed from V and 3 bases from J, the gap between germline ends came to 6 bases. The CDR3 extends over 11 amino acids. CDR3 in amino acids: CASSLHYEQYF. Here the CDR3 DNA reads TGTGCCAGCAGCCTACACTACGAGCAGTACTTC.

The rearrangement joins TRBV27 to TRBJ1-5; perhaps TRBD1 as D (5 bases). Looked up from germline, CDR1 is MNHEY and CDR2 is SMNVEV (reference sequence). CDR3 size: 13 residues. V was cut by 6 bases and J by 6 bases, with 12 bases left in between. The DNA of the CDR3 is TGTGCCAGCAGCACGGACATTGCTCAGCCCCAGCATTTT. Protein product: CASSTDIAQPQHF.

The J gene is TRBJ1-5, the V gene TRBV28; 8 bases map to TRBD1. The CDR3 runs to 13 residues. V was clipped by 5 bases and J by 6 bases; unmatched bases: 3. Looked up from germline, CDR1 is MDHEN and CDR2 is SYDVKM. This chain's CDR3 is CASSGQGIQPQHF. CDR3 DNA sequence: TGTGCCAGCAGTGGACAGGGAATTCAGCCCCAGCATTTT.

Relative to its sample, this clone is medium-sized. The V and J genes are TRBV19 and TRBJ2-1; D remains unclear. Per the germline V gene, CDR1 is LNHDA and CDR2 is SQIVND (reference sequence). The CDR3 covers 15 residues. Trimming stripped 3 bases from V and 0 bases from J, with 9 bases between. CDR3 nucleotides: TGTGCCAGTAGTATTCCCGGACCCTCCTACAATGAGCAGTTCTTC. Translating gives CASSIPGPSYNEQFF.

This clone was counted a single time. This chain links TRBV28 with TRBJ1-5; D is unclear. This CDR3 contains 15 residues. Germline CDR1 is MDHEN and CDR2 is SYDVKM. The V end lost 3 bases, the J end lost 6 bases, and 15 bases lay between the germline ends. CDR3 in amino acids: CASSFIRGFVQPQHF. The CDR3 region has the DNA TGTGCCAGCAGTTTCATTAGAGGGTTCGTTCAGCCCCAGCATTTT.

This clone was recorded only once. The CDR3 loop is CASSPSDSYHMNTEAFF. In DNA, the CDR3 is TGTGCCAGTAGTCCTTCGGACAGCTATCACATGAACACTGAAGCTTTCTTT. The rearrangement joins TRBV19 to TRBJ1-1, with TRBD1 as a possible D gene (6 bases). CDR1 LNHDA and CDR2 SQIVND come from the germline V gene (reference sequence). The CDR3 runs to 17 residues. V gave up 5 bases and J gave up 0 bases, with 19 bases separating them.

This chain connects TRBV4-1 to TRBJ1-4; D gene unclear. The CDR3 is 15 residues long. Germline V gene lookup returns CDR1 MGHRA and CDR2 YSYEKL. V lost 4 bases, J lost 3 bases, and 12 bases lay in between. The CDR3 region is CASSPFTGSNEKLFF. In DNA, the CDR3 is TGCGCCAGCAGCCCATTCACGGGTTCTAATGAAAAACTGTTTTTT.

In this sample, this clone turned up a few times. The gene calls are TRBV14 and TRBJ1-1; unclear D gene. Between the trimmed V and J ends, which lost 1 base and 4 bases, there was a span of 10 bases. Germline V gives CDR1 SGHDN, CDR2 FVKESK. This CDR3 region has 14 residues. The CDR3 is CASSQVVDGTEAFF. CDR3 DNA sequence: TGTGCCAGCAGCCAAGTCGTTGATGGCACTGAAGCTTTCTTT.

The CDR3: CASSIIDYGYTF. CDR3 DNA: TGTGCCAGCAGCATCATAGACTATGGCTACACCTTC. The chain uses TRBV5-6 and TRBJ1-2; D is undetermined. Germline assignment: CDR1 SGHDT and CDR2 YYEEEE. The V gene lost 4 bases and the J gene lost 3 bases, with 7 bases spanning the gap. The CDR3 extends over 12 amino acids.

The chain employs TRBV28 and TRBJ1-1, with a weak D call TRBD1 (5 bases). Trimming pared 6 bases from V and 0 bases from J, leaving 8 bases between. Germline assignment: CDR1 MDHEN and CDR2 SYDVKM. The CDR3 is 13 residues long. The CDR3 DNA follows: TGTGCCAGCAGGGGACCTATGAACACTGAAGCTTTCTTT. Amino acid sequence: CASRGPMNTEAFF.